A single TCR beta chain is shown here with its context. Its antigen is not identified. TCRdb's copy holds only in-frame clones and misses some; the assay was immunoSEQ multiplex PCR. The sample has under 150,000 clones, 92% seen once. The analysis combined second doses at about 4 or about 12 weeks. The V gene's germline CDR1 is LNHNV and CDR2 YYDKDF (reference sequence). This CDR3 region has 14 residues. The sample is drawn from a study of T cell responses to AZD1222 COVID-19 vaccine. Regarding the study as a whole: The study found Spike-specific TCR breadth and depth rose after two AZD1222 doses. No repertoire was sampled before or during the peak T cell response, only after it.

The receptor was isolated from an adult who received the AZD1222 COVID-19 vaccine. The rearrangement joins TRBV15 to TRBJ2-5, with a weak D call TRBD2 (6 bases). The closer fit of TRBJ2-7 to the DNA end suggests the J call may be wrong. Sequencing was performed on peripheral blood, taken 28 days after the second AZD1222 dose. Here the CDR3 reads CATSPGRGGAEQYF. CDR3 nucleotide sequence: TGTGCCACCAGCCCTGGGAGAGGAGGGGCCGAGCAGTACTTC.